The TCR beta chain under discussion was sequenced for a study of blood T cell repertoires in COVID-19. Methods used by the authors: Amplifying reference gene primers gave estimates of nucleated cell counts. Repertoires were generated with immunoSEQ multiplex PCR, while TCRdb's copy carries only in-frame clones and drops some. V and J calls and clone size are as listed in that table; D and trimming were resolved from the DNA. The sample holds hundreds of thousands of clones, 87% seen once. The V end lost 0 bases, the J end lost 4 bases, and 15 bases lay between the germline ends. This CDR3 comprises 16 residues. Germline loops: CDR1 LGHNA, CDR2 YSLEER.

The receptor comes from a man aged 18 to 29 with active or convalescent COVID-19. Sequenced: peripheral blood. The gene calls are TRBV4-3 and TRBJ1-2; D is perhaps TRBD1 (6 bases). The CDR3 is CASSQDVAGAAYGYTF. The DNA for the CDR3 is TGCGCCAGCAGCCAAGACGTTGCGGGGGCTGCCTATGGCTACACCTTC.